Here is one TCR beta chain with its context. The V gene lost 3 bases and the J gene lost 4 bases, with 12 bases spanning the gap. CDR3 length: 13 amino acids. Germline CDR1 SQVTM, CDR2 ANQGSEA. The sample belongs to a study of blood T cell repertoires in COVID-19. Study details: Nucleic acid was either cDNA or gDNA, and it came from T cells, B-cell-depleted T cells, or PBMCs.

Generated by immunoSEQ multiplex PCR, the TCRdb table keeps only in-frame clones and is missing some. Of under 450,000 clones in the sample, about 89% are singletons; the top ten hold about 0.9%. Everyone who took part was roughly 18 to 90 years old, and they came from about 25 US areas. The chain links TRBV29-1 to TRBJ1-2, with D perhaps matching TRBD1 (5 bases). Input material: PBMCs or T cells enriched from blood (not recorded which). The TCR comes from a woman between 40 and 50 years old who had been exposed to COVID-19. This CDR3 is CSVDRDGGYGYTF. The CDR3 DNA reads TGCAGCGTTGATCGGGACGGGGGCTATGGCTACACCTTC.